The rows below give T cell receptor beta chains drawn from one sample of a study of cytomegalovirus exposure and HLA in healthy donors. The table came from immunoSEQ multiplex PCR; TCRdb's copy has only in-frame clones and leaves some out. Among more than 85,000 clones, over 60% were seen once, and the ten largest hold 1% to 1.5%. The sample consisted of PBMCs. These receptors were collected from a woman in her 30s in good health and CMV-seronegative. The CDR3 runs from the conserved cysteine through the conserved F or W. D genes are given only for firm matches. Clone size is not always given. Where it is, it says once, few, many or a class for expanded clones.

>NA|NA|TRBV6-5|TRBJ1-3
CASSYGQGNTIYF
TGTGCCAGCAGTTACGGGCAGGGGAACACCATATATTTT
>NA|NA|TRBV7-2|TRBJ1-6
CASNQGGTSSPLHF
TGTGCCAGCAATCAGGGAGGGACGAGTTCACCCCTCCACTTT
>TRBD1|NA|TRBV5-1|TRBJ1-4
CASSQGQTNEKLFF
TGCGCCAGCAGCCAGGGACAGACCAATGAAAAACTGTTTTTT
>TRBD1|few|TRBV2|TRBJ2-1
CASSVMTGGLF
TGTGCCAGCAGCGTGATGACAGGGGGACTCTTC
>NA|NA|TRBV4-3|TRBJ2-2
CASSQVSGLGTGELFF
TGCGCCAGCAGCCAAGTGTCAGGGCTGGGGACCGGGGAGCTGTTTTTT
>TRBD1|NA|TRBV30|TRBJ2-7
CAWGHCDRANPYEQYF
TGTGCCTGGGGACATTGCGACAGGGCGAATCCCTACGAGCAGTACTTC
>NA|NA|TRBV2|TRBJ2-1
CASSEPFNEQFF
TGTGCCAGCAGTGAACCGTTCAATGAGCAGTTCTTC
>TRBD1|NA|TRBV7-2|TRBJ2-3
CASSLESQGAGTQYF
TGTGCCAGCAGCTTAGAGTCTCAGGGGGCGGGTACGCAGTATTTT
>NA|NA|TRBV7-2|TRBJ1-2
CASSTRTLNYGYTF
TGTGCCAGCAGCACTCGGACACTTAACTATGGCTACACCTTC
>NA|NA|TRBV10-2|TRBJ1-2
CASSDREGLWVGYTF
TGCGCCAGCAGTGACAGGGAAGGTCTCTGGGTCGGCTACACCTTC
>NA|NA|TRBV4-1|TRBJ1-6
CASSQDRASPLHF
TGCGCCAGCAGCCAAGACAGGGCTTCACCCCTCCACTTT
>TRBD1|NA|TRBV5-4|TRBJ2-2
CASSLQGTNTGELFF
TGTGCCAGCAGCTTACAGGGGACCAACACCGGGGAGCTGTTTTTT
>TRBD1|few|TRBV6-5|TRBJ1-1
CASSHRGLGSTEAFF
TGTGCCAGCAGTCACAGGGGGTTGGGAAGCACTGAAGCTTTCTTT
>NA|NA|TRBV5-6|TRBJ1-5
CASSLGGGVGNQPQHF
TGTGCCAGCAGCTTGGGGGGGGGCGTAGGCAATCAGCCCCAGCATTTT
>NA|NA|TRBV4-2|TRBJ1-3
CASSQVLAGNTIYF
TGTGCCAGCAGCCAAGTTTTAGCTGGAAACACCATATATTTT
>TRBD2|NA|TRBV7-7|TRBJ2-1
CASNTTPRTSGGKNEQFF
TGTGCCAGCAACACCACCCCACGGACTAGCGGGGGGAAAAATGAGCAGTTCTTC
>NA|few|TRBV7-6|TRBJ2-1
CASSLVGREFVYNEQFF
TGTGCCAGCAGCTTAGTAGGTCGGGAGTTTGTCTACAATGAGCAGTTCTTC
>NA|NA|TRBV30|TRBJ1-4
CAWAWGGEKLFF
TGTGCCTGGGCCTGGGGGGGTGAAAAACTGTTTTTT
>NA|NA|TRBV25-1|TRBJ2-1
CASSDEANEQFF
TGTGCCAGCAGTGATGAGGCGAATGAGCAGTTCTTC
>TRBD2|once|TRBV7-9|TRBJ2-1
CASSLDGLANEQFF
TGTGCCAGCAGCTTAGATGGACTAGCGAATGAGCAGTTCTTC
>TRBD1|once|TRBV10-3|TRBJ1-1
CAISPQGTNTEAFF
TGTGCCATCAGTCCACAGGGGACGAACACTGAAGCTTTCTTT
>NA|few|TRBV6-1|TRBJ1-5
CASSEARAEKPQHF
TGTGCCAGCAGTGAAGCGAGGGCGGAGAAGCCCCAGCATTTT
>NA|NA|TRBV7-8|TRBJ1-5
CASSSRGVGLSQPQHF
TGTGCCAGCAGCTCACGGGGGGTAGGCCTGAGTCAACCCCAGCATTTT
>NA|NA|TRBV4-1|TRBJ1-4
CASSQEREEKLFF
TGCGCCAGCAGCCAAGAGCGAGAAGAAAAACTGTTTTTT
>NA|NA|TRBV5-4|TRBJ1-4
CASSLDPFSGSNEKLFF
TGTGCCAGCAGCTTGGACCCGTTCAGCGGCTCTAATGAAAAACTGTTTTTT
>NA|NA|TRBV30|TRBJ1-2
CAWSALVGAAGYTF
TGTGCCTGGAGTGCCCTGGTGGGGGCGGCTGGCTACACCTTC
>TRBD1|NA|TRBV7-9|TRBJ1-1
CASKETGTGVTEAFF
TGTGCCAGCAAAGAAACGGGGACAGGGGTCACTGAAGCTTTCTTT
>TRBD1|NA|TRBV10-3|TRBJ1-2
CAISAQGAAYGYTF
TGTGCCATCAGCGCACAGGGGGCGGCCTATGGCTACACCTTC
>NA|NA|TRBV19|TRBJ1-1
CASSIDWNTEAFF
TGTGCCAGTAGTATAGACTGGAACACTGAAGCTTTCTTT
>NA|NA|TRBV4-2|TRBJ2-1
CASSQGPTSRNEQFF
TGTGCCAGCAGCCAAGGCCCAACTAGTCGGAATGAGCAGTTCTTC
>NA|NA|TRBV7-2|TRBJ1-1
CASSPPSGRGAFF
TGTGCCAGCAGCCCACCCTCTGGCAGGGGTGCTTTCTTT
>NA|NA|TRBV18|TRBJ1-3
CASSSLDSSGNTIYF
TGTGCCAGCTCAAGTCTAGACAGCTCTGGAAACACCATATATTTT
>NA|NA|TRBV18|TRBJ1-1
CASSLNRALDTEAFF
TGTGCCAGCTCACTAAACAGGGCTCTTGACACTGAAGCTTTCTTT
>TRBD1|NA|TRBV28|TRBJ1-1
CASRGQPMNTEAFF
TGTGCCAGCAGGGGACAGCCCATGAACACTGAAGCTTTCTTT
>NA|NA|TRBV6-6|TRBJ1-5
CASSYTHSNQPQHF
TGTGCCAGCAGCTATACCCATAGCAATCAGCCCCAGCATTTT
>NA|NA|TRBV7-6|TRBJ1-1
CASSLSGAGEAFF
TGTGCCAGCAGCTTATCAGGGGCCGGTGAAGCTTTCTTT
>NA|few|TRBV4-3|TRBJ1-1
CASSRTGSTEAFF
TGCGCCAGCAGCCGAACAGGGTCCACTGAAGCTTTCTTT
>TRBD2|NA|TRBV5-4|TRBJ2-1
CASSTPGRGGRGEQFF
TGTGCCAGCAGCACCCCTGGGCGGGGGGGCAGAGGTGAGCAGTTCTTC
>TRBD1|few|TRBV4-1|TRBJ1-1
CASSQPGGNTEAFF
TGCGCCAGCAGCCAACCAGGGGGGAACACTGAAGCTTTCTTT
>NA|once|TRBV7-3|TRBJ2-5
CASSLRPSETQYF
TGTGCCAGCAGCTTAAGGCCCTCAGAGACCCAGTACTTC
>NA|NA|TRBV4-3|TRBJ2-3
CASSQGTETRSTDTQYF
TGCGCCAGCAGCCAAGGAACCGAGACTCGTTCCACAGATACGCAGTATTTT
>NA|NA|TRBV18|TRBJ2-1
CASSPLGEQFF
TGTGCCAGCTCACCCCTCGGTGAGCAGTTCTTC
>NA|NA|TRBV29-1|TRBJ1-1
CSVAETGNTEAFF
TGCAGCGTCGCGGAGACAGGGAACACTGAAGCTTTCTTT
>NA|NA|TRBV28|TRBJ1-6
CASREGRAPYPLHF
TGTGCCAGCAGGGAGGGACGGGCCCCCTATCCCCTCCACTTT
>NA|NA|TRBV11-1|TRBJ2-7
CASSHVESVEQYF
TGTGCCAGCAGCCACGTAGAAAGCGTCGAGCAGTACTTC
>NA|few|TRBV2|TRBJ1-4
CASSERGTNEKLFF
TGTGCCAGCAGTGAAAGGGGGACTAATGAAAAACTGTTTTTT
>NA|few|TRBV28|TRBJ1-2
CASSLRGIDYGYTF
TGTGCCAGCAGTTTGCGAGGGATCGACTATGGCTACACCTTC
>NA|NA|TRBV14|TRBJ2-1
CASSQGTTQNNEQFF
TGTGCCAGCAGCCAAGGGACTACTCAAAACAATGAGCAGTTCTTC